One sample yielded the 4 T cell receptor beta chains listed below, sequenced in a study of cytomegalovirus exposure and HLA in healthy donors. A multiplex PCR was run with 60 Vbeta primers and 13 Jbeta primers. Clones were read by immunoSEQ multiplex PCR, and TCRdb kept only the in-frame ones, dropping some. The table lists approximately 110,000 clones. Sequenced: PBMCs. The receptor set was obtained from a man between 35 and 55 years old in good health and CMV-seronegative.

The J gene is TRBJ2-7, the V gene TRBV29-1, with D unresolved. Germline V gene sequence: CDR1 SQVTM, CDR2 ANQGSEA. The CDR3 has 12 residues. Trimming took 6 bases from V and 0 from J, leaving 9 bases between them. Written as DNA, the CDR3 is TGCAGCGTGCGGAGTACCTCCTACGAGCAGTACTTC. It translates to CSVRSTSYEQYF.

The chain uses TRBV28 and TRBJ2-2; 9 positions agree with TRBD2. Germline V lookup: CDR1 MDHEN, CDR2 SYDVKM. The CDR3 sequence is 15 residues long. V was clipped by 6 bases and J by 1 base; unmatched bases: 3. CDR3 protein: CASRIAGENTGELFF. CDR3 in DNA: TGTGCCAGCAGAATAGCGGGAGAGAACACCGGGGAGCTGTTTTTT.

As DNA, the CDR3 is TGTGCCAGCAGTTCCCACGGGACAGGACTTATGAACACTGAAGCTTTCTTT. As protein: CASSSHGTGLMNTEAFF. The chain joins TRBV28 to TRBJ1-1; 8 positions match TRBD1. The CDR3 has 17 amino acids. The V and J ends lost 4 bases and 0 bases, in that order; junction bases with no gene match: 10. Germline CDR1 is MDHEN and CDR2 is SYDVKM.

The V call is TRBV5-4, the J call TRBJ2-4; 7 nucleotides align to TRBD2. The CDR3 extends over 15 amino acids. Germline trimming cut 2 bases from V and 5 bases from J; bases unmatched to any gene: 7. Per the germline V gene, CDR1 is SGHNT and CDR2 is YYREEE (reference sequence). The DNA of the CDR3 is TGTGCCAGCAGCTTCGGAGGGACTACCGAAAACATTCAGTACTTC. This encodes CASSFGGTTENIQYF.